This T cell receptor (beta chain) is drawn from a study of blood T cell repertoires in COVID-19. Study-level information: T cells, B-cell-depleted T cells, or PBMCs supplied cDNA or gDNA.

In the authors' methods: Quantification of nucleated cells was approximated via reference gene primer amplification. Here immunoSEQ multiplex PCR was the method, and the copy in TCRdb shows in-frame clones only, minus some. That table gives V, J and clone size, and the DNA gave D and trimming. Of roughly 65,000 clones listed, roughly 86% are singletons. Trimming took 4 bases from V and 7 from J; bases not matched to a gene: 8. The CDR3 length is 16 residues. CDR1 and CDR2 from the germline V gene are ENHRY and SYGVKD. This receptor was taken from a man between 50 and 59 years old with acute or convalescent COVID-19. The V gene is TRBV10-3, the J gene TRBJ2-1, with TRBD2 matching over 12 bases. Sequenced input: peripheral blood. The CDR3 DNA sequence: TGTGCCATCAGTGGTCAACTAGCGGGGGGTGGGAATGAGCAGTTCTTC. Translating it yields CAISGQLAGGGNEQFF.